A single sample is the source of the 16 T cell receptor beta chains below, sequenced in a study of cytomegalovirus exposure and HLA in healthy donors. Primers for the PCR totalled 60 Vbeta and 13 Jbeta. Produced via immunoSEQ multiplex PCR; TCRdb's table is partial and in-frame only. The sample shows about 130,000 clones, approximately 72% of them seen only once. The material sequenced was PBMCs. Every receptor here comes from a human donor in good health.

This clone was found once. This CDR3 reads CASSAGILYNEQFF. In DNA, the CDR3 is TGTGCCAGCAGCGCAGGCATACTTTACAATGAGCAGTTCTTC. This sequence joins TRBV7-9 and TRBJ2-1; D not certain. Germline values: CDR1 SEHNR, CDR2 FQNEAQ (reference sequence). V lost 5 bases, J lost 4 bases, and 12 bases lay in between. The CDR3 loop spans 14 amino acids. Full variable domain (missing parts from reference TRBV7-9 and TRBJ2-1): DTGVSQNPRHKITKRGQNVTFRCDPISEHNRLYWYRQTLGQGPEFLTYFQNEAQLEKSRLLSDRFSAERPKGSFSTLEIQRTEQGDSAMYLCASSAGILYNEQFFGPGTRLTVL.

V and J are TRBV5-4 and TRBJ1-2, with a possible D match to TRBD1 (6 bases). The ends were cut back, 4 bases at V and 4 bases at J, with 17 bases in the middle. This CDR3 is 15 amino acids long. Germline assignment: CDR1 SGHNT and CDR2 YYREEE (reference sequence). CDR3 nucleotide sequence: TGTGCCAGCAGCGCCGGACAGACATATCTCTATGGCTACACCTTC. It specifies CASSAGQTYLYGYTF.

J is TRBJ2-2 and V is TRBV2; 7 bases match TRBD2. The CDR3 is 15 amino acids. CDR1 and CDR2 from the germline V gene are SNHLY and FYNNEI. V shed 0 bases and J 6 bases; nucleotides not matched to a gene: 4. Written as DNA, the CDR3 is TGTGCCAGCAGTGAAGCGGGGGGGATGTCCGGGGAGCTGTTTTTT. Protein: CASSEAGGMSGELFF.

CDR3 bases: TGTGCCAGCAGAGATAGCGGGGGAAAACAAGAGACCCAGTACTTC. Its translation is CASRDSGGKQETQYF. The chain employs TRBV27 and TRBJ2-5; 9 bases align to TRBD2. With 6 bases clipped from V and 2 bases from J, the junction kept 7 bases outside the gene matches. In germline, CDR1 is MNHEY, CDR2 SMNVEV (reference sequence). The CDR3 loop spans 15 amino acids.

This sequence joins TRBV10-2 and TRBJ2-5, with 7 bases lining up with TRBD2. CDR1 and CDR2 from the germline V gene are WSHSY and SAAADI. J gave up 4 bases and V 8 bases, and 4 bases lay outside the gene matches. The CDR3 has 12 amino acids. The CDR3 nucleotides read TGCGCCAGCGGGGGGGTAGGAGAGACCCAGTACTTC. It encodes CASGGVGETQYF.

This chain uses TRBV7-9 with TRBJ1-2; a possible D gene is TRBD1 (5 bases). Germline V gene data show CDR1 as SEHNR and CDR2 as FQNEAQ (reference sequence). This CDR3 contains 13 residues. Between the trimmed V and J ends, which lost 6 bases and 3 bases, there was a span of 11 bases. The CDR3 is CASSQGADYGYTF. DNA for the CDR3: TGTGCCAGCAGTCAAGGGGCAGACTATGGCTACACCTTC.

This clone has only a few counts. The J gene is TRBJ2-3, the V gene TRBV19; D is possibly TRBD2 (5 bases). This CDR3 is 13 amino acids long. V was pared by 3 bases and J by 3 bases, with 7 bases between. Germline V gene sequence: CDR1 LNHDA, CDR2 SQIVND (reference sequence). CDR3 coding DNA: TGTGCCAGTAGTATGTCGGGGACAGATACGCAGTATTTT. The encoded protein is CASSMSGTDTQYF.

The chain carries TRBV7-9 and TRBJ1-5, with TRBD1 as a possible D gene (5 bases). Per the germline V gene, CDR1 is SEHNR and CDR2 is FQNEAQ (reference sequence). Deletions cut 5 bases from V and 0 bases from J, with 8 bases between. The CDR3 runs 14 residues. Here the CDR3 DNA reads TGTGCCAGCAGCCAAGACAGTAGCAATCAGCCCCAGCATTTT. Translated: CASSQDSSNQPQHF.

This clone was seen only a few times. The V call is TRBV7-8, the J call TRBJ2-2, with D maybe TRBD2 (7 bases). V was shortened by 5 bases and J by 4 bases, with 17 bases between the two germline ends. This CDR3 is built from 16 residues. Germline CDR1 reads SGHVS; CDR2 reads FQNEAQ. CDR3 loop: CASSRREGGVTGELFF. As DNA, the CDR3 is TGTGCCAGCAGCCGACGTGAGGGGGGGGTCACCGGGGAGCTGTTTTTT.

The chain has TRBV11-3 and TRBJ2-7; D might be TRBD1 (5 bases). CDR1 SGHNT and CDR2 YENEEA come from the germline V gene. Trimming pared 5 bases from V and 3 bases from J, leaving 8 bases between. CDR3 length equals 12 residues. CDR3 nucleotides: TGTGCCAGCAGCGCAGACAGCTACGAGCAGTACTTC. As protein: CASSADSYEQYF. Variable domain in full (rest from reference TRBV11-3 and TRBJ2-7): EAGVVQSPRYKIIEKKQPVAFWCNPISGHNTLYWYLQNLGQGPELLIRYENEEAVDDSQLPKDRFSAERLKGVDSTLKIQPAELGDSAVYLCASSADSYEQYFGPGTRLTVT.

This clone was counted once. The chain joins TRBV2 to TRBJ2-7; maybe TRBD1 (5 bases). Trimming left V 7 bases short and J 7 bases short, with 17 bases between. The CDR3 totals 13 residues. Looked up from germline, CDR1 is SNHLY and CDR2 is FYNNEI. This CDR3 is CASTQIRKGEQYF. The DNA of the CDR3 is TGTGCCAGCACCCAAATCAGAAAGGGGGAGCAGTACTTC.

J is TRBJ1-5 and V is TRBV19; no definite D call. Germline values: CDR1 LNHDA, CDR2 SQIVND (reference sequence). The CDR3 consists of 13 residues. V was trimmed by 2 bases and J by 5 bases, leaving 7 bases between them. The chain's CDR3 is CASSITSDQPQHF. The CDR3 DNA follows: TGTGCCAGTAGTATAACGTCGGATCAGCCCCAGCATTTT. The whole variable domain, remainder taken from reference TRBV19 and TRBJ1-5, is DGGITQSPKYLFRKEGQNVTLSCEQNLNHDAMYWYRQDPGQGLRLIYYSQIVNDFQKGDIAEGYSVSREKKESFPLTVTSAQKNPTAFYLCASSITSDQPQHFGDGTRLSIL.

V and J are TRBV11-3 and TRBJ1-3; 9 bases match TRBD1. After removal of 4 bases from V and 7 bases from J, the junction contained 8 bases not matched to a gene. Germline assignment: CDR1 SGHNT and CDR2 YENEEA. The CDR3 consists of 15 residues. This chain's CDR3 is CASSSGQGIPNTIYF. CDR3 nucleotides: TGTGCCAGCAGCTCTGGACAGGGGATCCCGAACACCATATATTTT. Full variable domain (missing parts from reference TRBV11-3 and TRBJ1-3): EAGVVQSPRYKIIEKKQPVAFWCNPISGHNTLYWYLQNLGQGPELLIRYENEEAVDDSQLPKDRFSAERLKGVDSTLKIQPAELGDSAVYLCASSSGQGIPNTIYFGEGSWLTVV.

This clone was detected only a few times. The chain employs TRBV4-3 and TRBJ2-4; a possible D gene is TRBD1 (7 bases). Trimming pared 3 bases from V and 3 bases from J, leaving 12 bases between. Germline V lookup: CDR1 LGHNA, CDR2 YSLEER. The CDR3 extends over 15 amino acids. CDR3 nucleotides: TGCGCCAGCAGCCATGCAGGGGGGTTCAAAAACATTCAGTACTTC. Protein sequence: CASSHAGGFKNIQYF.

The V call is TRBV10-3, the J call TRBJ2-2; TRBD1 matches 7 bases. Germline CDR1 is ENHRY and CDR2 is SYGVKD. The length of the CDR3 is 13 residues. Unmatched junction bases numbered 4, after V lost 10 bases and J lost 2 bases. The CDR3 nucleotides read TGTGCCACATACAGGGGCAACACCGGGGAGCTGTTTTTT. Amino acid sequence: CATYRGNTGELFF.

This clone came up a few times. The CDR3 DNA reads as TGTGCCATCAGTGTTGAAGGAGGAAACGCTTCACCCCTCCACTTT. Amino acids: CAISVEGGNASPLHF. This chain joins TRBV10-3 and TRBJ1-6, with D hard to call. Germline V lookup: CDR1 ENHRY, CDR2 SYGVKD. The V end was cut by 4 bases, the J end by 9 bases, with 16 bases between. This CDR3 spans 15 amino acids.